Each of the 13 T cell receptor beta chains below was sequenced from the same sample in a study of human thymus T cells. The data were produced by immunoSEQ multiplex PCR, yet TCRdb's version contains in-frame clones alone and is incomplete. The repertoire has 40,000 to 45,000 clones, 85% to 95% of them found once; the top ten carry more than 0.1%. Sequencing input: blood. These receptor sequences come from a boy under two years old with a congenital heart defect but otherwise immunologically healthy.

The chain uses TRBV6-1 and TRBJ2-3; D is undetermined. The CDR3 totals 13 residues. Deletions cut 4 bases from V and 1 base from J, with 6 bases between. Germline values: CDR1 MNHNS, CDR2 SASEGT. The CDR3 loop is CASSGQGTDTQYF. CDR3 in DNA: TGTGCCAGCAGTGGCCAGGGCACAGATACGCAGTATTTT.

This clone appeared once. This rearrangement joins TRBV5-1 to TRBJ1-2; D call uncertain. Germline lookup yields CDR1 SGHRS and CDR2 YFSETQ. With 2 bases removed from V and 5 bases from J, the gap between germline ends came to 10 bases. CDR3 size: 13 residues. The CDR3 nucleotides are TGCGCCAGCAGCTTAAATATCGAATATGGCTACACCTTC. It yields the protein CASSLNIEYGYTF.

The rearrangement joins TRBV30 to TRBJ1-2; D remains unclear. Germline V gene data show CDR1 as GTSNPN and CDR2 as SVGIG (reference sequence). CDR3 size: 14 residues. Trimming left V 3 bases short and J 7 bases short, with 18 bases between. The CDR3 region is CAWRILHRVGGYTF. CDR3 bases: TGTGCCTGGAGAATACTGCATCGAGTGGGTGGCTACACCTTC.

V gene TRBV7-2 combines with J gene TRBJ2-5; D remains unclear. Germline-derived CDR1 and CDR2 are SGHTA and FQGNSA. Trimming shortened V by 2 bases and J by 5 bases, and 12 bases separated the two germline ends. The CDR3 covers 14 residues. The CDR3 sequence is CASSLNWGGETQYF. The CDR3 DNA reads as TGTGCCAGCAGCTTAAATTGGGGTGGGGAGACCCAGTACTTC.

This sequence joins TRBV4-1 and TRBJ2-7; TRBD2 matches 8 bases. Trimming removed 5 bases from V and 5 bases from J; junction bases left unmatched: 14. There are 16 residues in the CDR3. Germline assignment: CDR1 MGHRA and CDR2 YSYEKL. In DNA form, the CDR3 reads TGCGCCAGCAGCAAGTACGGACTAGCAAATCTCCACGAGCAGTACTTC. Translated: CASSKYGLANLHEQYF.

In its sample, this clone was seen a few times. This sequence joins TRBV5-1 and TRBJ1-6, with a tentative D call TRBD1 (6 bases). The CDR3 has 15 residues. Trimming shortened V by 1 base and J by 7 bases, and 12 bases separated the two germline ends. CDR1 is SGHRS and CDR2 is YFSETQ in the germline V gene. In nucleotides, the CDR3 is TGCGCCAGCAGCTTGTCGGGGGGCGGAAATTCACCCCTCCACTTT. This sequence encodes CASSLSGGGNSPLHF.

The V and J genes are TRBV7-2 and TRBJ2-5; D gene unclear. This CDR3 region has 12 residues. Germline CDR1 is SGHTA and CDR2 is FQGNSA. Between the trimmed V and J ends, which lost 1 base and 0 bases, there was a span of 0 bases. CDR3 in DNA: TGTGCCAGCAGCTTAGACCAAGAGACCCAGTACTTC. Translating gives CASSLDQETQYF.

CDR3 nucleotides: TGTGCCAGCAGCGGGACCTACACTGAAGCTTTCTTT. Encoded protein: CASSGTYTEAFF. This chain uses TRBV28 with TRBJ1-1; possible D gene TRBD1, 5 bases. The CDR3 is made up of 12 amino acids. Looked up from germline, CDR1 is MDHEN and CDR2 is SYDVKM. The V end lost 6 bases, the J end lost 3 bases, and 8 bases lay between the germline ends.

This chain uses TRBV25-1 with TRBJ2-3, with D tentatively TRBD1 (5 bases). Looked up from germline, CDR1 is MGHDK and CDR2 is SYGVNS. Trimming stripped 4 bases from V and 2 bases from J, with 10 bases between. CDR3 length equals 14 residues. CDR3 residues: CASSGQGYTDTQYF. In DNA, the CDR3 is TGTGCCAGCAGTGGTCAGGGATACACAGATACGCAGTATTTT.

This rearrangement joins TRBV9 to TRBJ2-3; D call uncertain. The V end was cut by 2 bases, the J end by 1 base, with 8 bases between. Looked up from germline, CDR1 is SGDLS and CDR2 is YYNGEE. The CDR3 contains 14 residues. CDR3 protein: CASSVGSRTDTQYF. The CDR3 nucleotides are TGTGCCAGCAGCGTCGGCTCCCGCACAGATACGCAGTATTTT.

This rearrangement joins TRBV30 to TRBJ2-2; TRBD2 aligns across 7 bases. After removal of 2 bases from V and 0 bases from J, the junction contained 6 bases not matched to a gene. Germline loops: CDR1 GTSNPN, CDR2 SVGIG (reference sequence). The CDR3 consists of 16 residues. This chain's CDR3 is CAWSSGGRANTGELFF. CDR3 nucleotides: TGTGCCTGGAGTTCCGGGGGGAGGGCGAACACCGGGGAGCTGTTTTTT.

This clone was recorded once. The gene calls are TRBV9 and TRBJ1-3, with D unresolved. This CDR3 has 14 residues. V gave up 0 bases and J gave up 2 bases, with 6 bases separating them. CDR1 is SGDLS and CDR2 is YYNGEE in the germline V gene. CDR3 loop: CASSVEAAGNTIYF. The CDR3 DNA reads TGTGCCAGCAGCGTAGAGGCGGCTGGAAACACCATATATTTT.

The J gene is TRBJ2-7, the V gene TRBV7-2; D possibly uses TRBD1 or TRBD2 (5 bases each). CDR1 is SGHTA and CDR2 is FQGNSA in the germline V gene. CDR3 size: 15 residues. Deletions cut 6 bases from V and 0 bases from J, with 15 bases between. CDR3 DNA sequence: TGTGCCAGCAGTCGCCGGGACCCGAGCTCCTACGAGCAGTACTTC. It codes for CASSRRDPSSYEQYF.